This is a list of T cell receptor beta chains from one sample in a study of blood T cells in healthy people across ages. One entry per CDR3 protein, called by TCRdb with MiXCR from the 5' RACE reads. This sample yields about a million distinct CDR3 sequences, of which 51% are seen a single time; over 20% belongs to the top ten. The material sequenced was blood. These receptors all stem from a woman aged 60 to 75 in good health. Both conserved end residues are trimmed from each CDR3. The order of the fields is clone size, D gene, V gene, CDR3 protein. D genes are given only for firm matches. Clone size is shown for a subset of rows, as once, few, many or a class of expanded clone.

>.|.|TRBV28
ASSGPQGGLF
>.|.|TRBV20-1
SASPAGSYEQY
>once|TRBD2|TRBV20-1
SALPTSGRDNEQF
>.|.|TRBV2
ASVKGVRTGELF
>.|.|TRBV20-1
SASAGAGTDTQY
>.|TRBD2|TRBV14
ASSQVVGFGTKNNEQF
>.|.|TRBV11-3
ASSLYRDGLSYEQY
>.|.|TRBV29-1
SVDLSAELNYGYT
>.|.|TRBV9
ASSVGGYQETQY
>.|TRBD1|TRBV5-4
ASSPKTGIYGYT
>.|.|TRBV6-2/TRBV6-3
ASTAHGGSYNEQF
>.|.|TRBV3-1
ASSQDPNSYNEQY
>.|.|TRBV29-1
SVETNTLETQY
>once|TRBD2|TRBV7-2
ASSLRGPVAGGTDTQY
>.|.|TRBV6-2/TRBV6-3
AGLRGRITTEAF
>.|.|TRBV20-1
SARTASTDTQY